Each of the 21 T cell receptor beta chains below was sequenced from the same sample in a study of blood T cell repertoires in COVID-19. Measured with immunoSEQ multiplex PCR; TCRdb has only the in-frame clones, and not every one. The profile shows about 200,000 clones, more than 75% of them singletons. Sequenced sample: peripheral blood. The receptors derive from a man in his sixties who had recovered from COVID-19.

The V and J genes are TRBV7-9 and TRBJ2-2; D perhaps matches TRBD2 (6 bases). Between the trimmed V and J ends, which lost 0 bases and 5 bases, there was a span of 7 bases. The CDR3 has 14 residues. Germline loops: CDR1 SEHNR, CDR2 FQNEAQ (reference sequence). For the CDR3, the DNA is TGTGCCAGCAGCTTAGCTCGGGAGACCGGGGAGCTGTTTTTT. It specifies CASSLARETGELFF.

The chain combines TRBV6-5 with TRBJ1-2, with TRBD1 identical over 10 bases. The CDR3 extends over 14 amino acids. The germline gives CDR1 MNHEY, CDR2 SVGAGI. Trimming at V came to 5 bases and at J to 6 bases, leaving 6 bases not matched to a gene. CDR3: CASSRGGTGDGYTF. CDR3 in DNA: TGTGCCAGCAGTAGGGGGGGGACAGGGGATGGCTACACCTTC.

This chain connects TRBV28 to TRBJ2-1, with 8 positions matching TRBD2. With 8 bases clipped from V and 7 bases from J, the junction kept 13 bases outside the gene matches. Germline V gene data show CDR1 as MDHEN and CDR2 as SYDVKM. The length of the CDR3 is 15 residues. CDR3: CASPPGGSQRNEQFF. The CDR3 DNA follows: TGTGCCAGCCCACCGGGGGGGTCTCAGCGGAATGAGCAGTTCTTC.

This clone has more than one count but fewer than ten. The V gene is TRBV5-8, the J gene TRBJ2-5; 7 nucleotides align to TRBD1. Per the germline V gene, CDR1 is SGHTS and CDR2 is YDEGEE. With V trimmed by 0 bases and J by 5 bases, 7 bases remained unmatched. The CDR3 covers 15 residues. CDR3 sequence reads: CASSLVGQVAETQYF. DNA for the CDR3: TGTGCCAGCAGCTTGGTTGGACAGGTGGCGGAGACCCAGTACTTC.

V gene TRBV30 combines with J gene TRBJ2-5; D is perhaps TRBD2 (5 bases). The CDR3 loop spans 14 amino acids. Trimming left V 0 bases short and J 4 bases short, with 12 bases between. Germline CDR1 reads GTSNPN; CDR2 reads SVGIG (reference sequence). CDR3 protein: CAWSVLGGRETQYF. CDR3 sequence (DNA): TGTGCCTGGAGTGTACTAGGAGGCCGAGAGACCCAGTACTTC.

This rearrangement joins TRBV2 to TRBJ1-3, with no clear D. The CDR3 is 15 amino acids. Germline CDR1 is SNHLY and CDR2 is FYNNEI. V shed 4 bases and J shed 0 bases, with 10 bases lying between them. As DNA, the CDR3 is TGTGCCAGCAGTGCGCGGTCTGGCTCTGGAAACACCATATATTTT. It codes for CASSARSGSGNTIYF.

The gene calls are TRBV7-9 and TRBJ2-1; D gene ambiguous. V gave up 4 bases and J gave up 4 bases, with 14 bases separating them. Germline-derived CDR1 and CDR2 are SEHNR and FQNEAQ (reference sequence). The CDR3 runs to 15 residues. The CDR3 DNA reads TGTGCCAGCAGCTCTGTCGACGGAGATTACAATGAGCAGTTCTTC. Protein sequence: CASSSVDGDYNEQFF.

This chain links TRBV6-5 with TRBJ2-1; TRBD2 agrees at 11 bases. V gave up 5 bases and J gave up 0 bases; unmatched junction bases: 0. CDR1 and CDR2 (germline): MNHEY, SVGAGI. This CDR3 has 15 residues. The CDR3 DNA reads TGTGCCAGCAGTACTAGCGGGAGCTCCTACAATGAGCAGTTCTTC. Translation: CASSTSGSSYNEQFF.

This chain's CDR3 is CASSQDLGLAGGPSYNEQFF. In nucleotides, the CDR3 is TGCGCCAGCAGCCAAGATCTCGGCCTAGCGGGGGGGCCTTCCTACAATGAGCAGTTCTTC. The chain recombines TRBV4-3 with TRBJ2-1, with 12 bases matching TRBD2. V shed 0 bases and J 1 base; nucleotides not matched to a gene: 10. Germline CDR1 LGHNA, CDR2 YSLEER. The CDR3 covers 20 residues.

The CDR3: CASSVGGGILLNEQFF. CDR3 DNA: TGTGCCAGCAGCGTGGGCGGGGGCATCCTCCTCAATGAGCAGTTCTTC. The genes are TRBV9 and TRBJ2-1; possible D gene TRBD2, 7 bases. V was trimmed by 2 bases and J by 6 bases, leaving 18 bases between them. Germline V gene data show CDR1 as SGDLS and CDR2 as YYNGEE. The CDR3 is made up of 16 amino acids.

The chain recombines TRBV28 with TRBJ1-4; D uncertain. This CDR3 is built from 15 residues. Germline V gene lookup returns CDR1 MDHEN and CDR2 SYDVKM. V lost 2 bases and J lost 4, with 11 bases in between. The CDR3 loop is CASSLNYAGNEKLFF. CDR3 nucleotides: TGTGCCAGCAGTTTAAATTATGCGGGTAATGAAAAACTGTTTTTT.

The chain has TRBV24-1 and TRBJ2-2; 8 bases line up with TRBD2. CDR1 and CDR2 (germline): KGHDR, SFDVKD. The CDR3 consists of 18 residues. V shed 4 bases, J shed 4 bases, and the junction held 13 bases outside the gene matches. The CDR3 DNA reads as TGTGCCACCAGTGACCCCACGCCCGGGGGGGGGATCACCGGGGAGCTGTTTTTT. It specifies CATSDPTPGGGITGELFF.

The sample holds one count of this clone. The V and J genes are TRBV6-5 and TRBJ2-3; 8 nucleotides align to TRBD2. CDR1 MNHEY and CDR2 SVGAGI come from the germline V gene. Trimming cost V 5 bases and J 2 bases; bases outside gene matches: 6. The CDR3 is made up of 15 amino acids. The CDR3: CASSTLRGATDTQYF. The CDR3 region has the DNA TGTGCCAGCAGTACTCTGCGGGGGGCCACAGATACGCAGTATTTT.

This rearrangement joins TRBV6-6 to TRBJ2-7; 9 bases align to TRBD1. The CDR3 covers 15 residues. Germline trimming cut 5 bases from V and 1 base from J; bases unmatched to any gene: 6. Germline CDR1 reads MNHNY; CDR2 reads SVGAGI (reference sequence). The CDR3 DNA reads TGTGCCAGCAGTCCCAACGGACAGGGGTCCTACGAGCAGTACTTC. As protein: CASSPNGQGSYEQYF.

The rearrangement uses TRBV19 and TRBJ1-2, with D uncertain. The CDR3 has 17 residues. With 2 bases removed from V and 4 bases from J, the gap between germline ends came to 20 bases. Per germline, CDR1 LNHDA and CDR2 SQIVND (reference sequence). The CDR3 DNA is TGTGCCAGTAGTATAAGGCCAGGTGTTTTGCCCGGCTATGGCTACACCTTC. It translates to CASSIRPGVLPGYGYTF.

There are a few counts of this clone. This chain joins TRBV28 and TRBJ1-1; D may be TRBD1 (6 bases). This CDR3 has 12 amino acids. Germline V lookup: CDR1 MDHEN, CDR2 SYDVKM. V was pared by 4 bases and J by 4 bases, with 7 bases between. DNA of the CDR3: TGTGCCAGCAGTTACAGGGTCACTGAAGCTTTCTTT. Translating gives CASSYRVTEAFF.

The chain joins TRBV6-5 to TRBJ2-2; a possible D gene is TRBD1 (6 bases). The V end was cut by 7 bases, the J end by 3 bases, with 12 bases between. The CDR3 is 14 residues long. Germline V gene lookup returns CDR1 MNHEY and CDR2 SVGAGI. The chain's CDR3 is CASMRQGYTGELFF. The CDR3 bases are TGTGCCAGCATGCGGCAGGGGTACACCGGGGAGCTGTTTTTT.

The chain links TRBV6-5 to TRBJ2-1; 7 bases fit TRBD2. The germline gives CDR1 MNHEY, CDR2 SVGAGI. This CDR3 has 15 amino acids. With V trimmed by 4 bases and J by 7 bases, 10 bases remained unmatched. CDR3: CASSFPRGGTNEQFF. In DNA form, the CDR3 reads TGTGCCAGCAGTTTCCCTCGGGGAGGGACTAATGAGCAGTTCTTC.

This sequence joins TRBV9 and TRBJ2-3, with 9 positions matching TRBD2. Trimming removed 0 bases from V and 1 base from J; junction bases left unmatched: 3. CDR3 length: 16 amino acids. Germline CDR1 and CDR2: SGDLS and YYNGEE. CDR3 protein: CASSVVASGGTDTQYF. The CDR3 nucleotides read TGTGCCAGCAGCGTAGTGGCTAGCGGGGGCACAGATACGCAGTATTTT.

The chain combines TRBV25-1 with TRBJ2-7; D perhaps matches TRBD2 (6 bases). V was shortened by 3 bases and J by 5 bases, with 17 bases between the two germline ends. The germline V gene has CDR1 MGHDK and CDR2 SYGVNS. The length of the CDR3 is 15 residues. In DNA form, the CDR3 reads TGTGCCAGCAGTGATTTCTCGGGCGGAGGGGACGAGCAGTACTTC. Translation gives CASSDFSGGGDEQYF.

The chain joins TRBV12-3 or TRBV12-4 to TRBJ2-7; D remains unclear. V dropped 6 bases and J dropped 0 bases, with 6 bases sitting between them. The CDR3 is made up of 12 amino acids. This CDR3 reads CASSHSSYEQYF. The CDR3 region has the DNA TGTGCCAGCAGCCATAGCTCCTACGAGCAGTACTTC.